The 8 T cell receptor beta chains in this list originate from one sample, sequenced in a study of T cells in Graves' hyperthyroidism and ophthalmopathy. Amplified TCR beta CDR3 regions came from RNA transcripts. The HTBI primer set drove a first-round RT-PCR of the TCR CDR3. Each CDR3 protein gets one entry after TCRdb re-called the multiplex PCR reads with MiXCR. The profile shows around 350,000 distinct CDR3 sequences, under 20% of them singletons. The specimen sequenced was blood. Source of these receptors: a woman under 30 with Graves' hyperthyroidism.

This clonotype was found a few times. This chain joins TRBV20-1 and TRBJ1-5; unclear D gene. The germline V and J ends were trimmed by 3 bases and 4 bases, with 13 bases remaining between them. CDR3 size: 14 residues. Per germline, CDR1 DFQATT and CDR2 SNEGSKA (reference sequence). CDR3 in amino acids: CSASESSFNQPQHF. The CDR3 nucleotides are TGCAGTGCTAGCGAATCGTCCTTTAATCAGCCCCAGCATTTT.

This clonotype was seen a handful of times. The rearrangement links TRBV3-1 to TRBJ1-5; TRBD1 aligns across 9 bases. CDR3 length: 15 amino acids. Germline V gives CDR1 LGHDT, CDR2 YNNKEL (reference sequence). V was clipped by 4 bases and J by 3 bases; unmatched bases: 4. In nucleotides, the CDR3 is TGTGCCAGCAGCCCCGGACAGGGGTTCAATCAGCCCCAGCATTTT. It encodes CASSPGQGFNQPQHF.

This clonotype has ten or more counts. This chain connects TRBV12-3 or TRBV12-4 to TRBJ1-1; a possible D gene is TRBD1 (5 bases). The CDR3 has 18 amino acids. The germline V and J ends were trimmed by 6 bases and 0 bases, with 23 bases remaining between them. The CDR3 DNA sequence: TGTGCCAGCAGCTGGGCGGCAGGGCCGAACTATATGAACACTGAAGCTTTCTTT. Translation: CASSWAAGPNYMNTEAFF.

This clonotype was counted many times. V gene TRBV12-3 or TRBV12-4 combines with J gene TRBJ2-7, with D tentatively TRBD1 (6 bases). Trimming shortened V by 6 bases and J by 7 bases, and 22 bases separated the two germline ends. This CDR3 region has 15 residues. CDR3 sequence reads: CASRTHVGASVEQYF. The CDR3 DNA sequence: TGTGCCAGCAGAACACACGTGGGGGCATCTGTGGAGCAGTACTTC.

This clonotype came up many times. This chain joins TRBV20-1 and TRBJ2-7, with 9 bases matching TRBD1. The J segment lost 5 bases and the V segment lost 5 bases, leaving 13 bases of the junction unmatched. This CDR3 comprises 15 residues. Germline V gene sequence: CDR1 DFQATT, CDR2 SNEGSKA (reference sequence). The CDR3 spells CSASDAGTGNHEQYF. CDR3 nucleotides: TGCAGTGCTTCAGATGCCGGGACAGGGAACCACGAGCAGTACTTC.

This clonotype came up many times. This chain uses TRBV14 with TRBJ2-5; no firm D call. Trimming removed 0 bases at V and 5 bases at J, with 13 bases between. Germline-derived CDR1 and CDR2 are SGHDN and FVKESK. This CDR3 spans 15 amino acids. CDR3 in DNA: TGTGCCAGCAGCCAAGATATGGGCCTTCGGGAGACCCAGTACTTC. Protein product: CASSQDMGLRETQYF.

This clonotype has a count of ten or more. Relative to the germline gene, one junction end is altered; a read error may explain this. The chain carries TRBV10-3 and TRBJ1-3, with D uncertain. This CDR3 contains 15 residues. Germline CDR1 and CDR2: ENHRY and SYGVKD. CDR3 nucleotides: TGTGCCGTCAGTGAGTCATCAGGCTCTGGAAACACCATATATTTT. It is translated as CAVSESSGSGNTIYF.

CDR3 sequence (DNA): TGCGCCAGCAGCCAAGATGACAGGCGGGAGACCCAGTACTTC. This sequence encodes CASSQDDRRETQYF. The rearrangement joins TRBV4-1 to TRBJ2-5; a weak D match, TRBD1 (6 bases). Germline CDR1 MGHRA, CDR2 YSYEKL. This CDR3 region has 14 residues. V lost 0 bases and J 5 bases, leaving 10 bases between the germline ends.